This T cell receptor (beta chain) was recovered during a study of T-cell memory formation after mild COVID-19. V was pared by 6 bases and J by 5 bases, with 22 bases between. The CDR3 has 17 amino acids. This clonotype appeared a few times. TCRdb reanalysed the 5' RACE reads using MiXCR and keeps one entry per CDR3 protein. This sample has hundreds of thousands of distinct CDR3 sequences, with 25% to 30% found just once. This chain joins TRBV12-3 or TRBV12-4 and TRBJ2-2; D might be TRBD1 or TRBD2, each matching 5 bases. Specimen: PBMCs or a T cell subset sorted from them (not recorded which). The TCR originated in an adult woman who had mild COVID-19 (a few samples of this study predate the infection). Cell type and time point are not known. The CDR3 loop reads CASSLLTGTINTGELFF. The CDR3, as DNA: TGTGCCAGCAGCCTGCTAACCGGGACCATTAATACCGGGGAGCTGTTTTTT.